Following are 18 T cell receptor beta chains from one sample sequenced in a study of CD8 T cells in ankylosing spondylitis. MiXCR was run by TCRdb on the 5' RACE reads, yielding one entry per CDR3 protein. The sample has 45,000 or so distinct CDR3 sequences, approximately 10% seen once; the top ten hold about 1.4%. Sample: blood, either unsorted or a sorted T cell fraction (not recorded which). Every receptor here comes from a male donor with ankylosing spondylitis or in good health (not recorded which).

The gene calls are TRBV5-1 and TRBJ2-3; D gene unclear. CDR1 is SGHRS, CDR2 YFSETQ, per germline. V lost 0 bases and J lost 5, with 10 bases in between. The CDR3 is 14 amino acids. CDR3: CASSLEKGKDTQYF. DNA of the CDR3: TGCGCCAGCAGCTTGGAAAAGGGTAAAGATACGCAGTATTTT.

This clonotype was seen at least ten times. The V gene is TRBV12-3 or TRBV12-4, the J gene TRBJ1-1; D not resolved. CDR3 length equals 14 residues. V lost 3 bases and J 4 bases, leaving 12 bases between the germline ends. CDR3 residues: CASSFAGEGTEAFF. CDR3 in DNA: TGTGCCAGCAGTTTTGCGGGAGAAGGCACTGAAGCTTTCTTT.

This clonotype has just one count. A clone one base away is much larger, so this may be a read error. The rearrangement joins TRBV5-5 to TRBJ1-6; no definite D call. The CDR3 totals 16 residues. Per the germline V gene, CDR1 is SGHKS and CDR2 is YYEKEE (reference sequence). CDR3: CASSQSVSVDNSPLNF. The CDR3 DNA sequence: TGTGCCAGCAGCCAGTCCGTTTCCGTGGATAATTCACCCCTCAACTTT.

This clonotype was picked up many times. The chain carries TRBV15 and TRBJ2-5, with D perhaps TRBD2 (6 bases). Germline CDR1 is LNHNV and CDR2 is YYDKDF (reference sequence). The CDR3 spans 16 residues. V was clipped by 0 bases and J by 3 bases, with 14 bases between them. The CDR3 DNA follows: TGTGCCACCAGCAGAGATATTAGCGGAGCCGAAGAGACCCAGTACTTC. Translating gives CATSRDISGAEETQYF. The full variable domain, its missing parts supplied by reference TRBV15 and TRBJ2-5, is DAMVIQNPRYQVTQFGKPVTLSCSQTLNHNVMYWYQQKSSQAPKLLFHYYDKDFNNEADTPDNFQSRRPNTSFCFLDIRSPGLGDTAMYLCATSRDISGAEETQYFGPGTRLLVL.

The gene calls are TRBV7-2 and TRBJ1-3; unclear D gene. The CDR3 extends over 14 amino acids. Germline values: CDR1 SGHTA, CDR2 FQGNSA. Trimming took 6 bases from V and 0 from J, leaving 9 bases between them. This CDR3 reads CASRGRNSGNTIYF. Written as DNA, the CDR3 is TGTGCCAGCAGGGGGAGGAACTCTGGAAACACCATATATTTT. The whole variable domain, remainder taken from reference TRBV7-2 and TRBJ1-3, is GAGVSQSPSNKVTEKGKDVELRCDPISGHTALYWYRQSLGQGLEFLIYFQGNSAPDKSGLPSDRFSAERTGGSVSTLTIQRTQQEDSAVYLCASRGRNSGNTIYFGEGSWLTVV.

This clonotype was seen ten or more times. This sequence joins TRBV15 and TRBJ2-1; no clear D. The CDR3 loop spans 12 amino acids. V lost 5 bases and J 4 bases, leaving 6 bases between the germline ends. Per germline, CDR1 LNHNV and CDR2 YYDKDF (reference sequence). This CDR3 is CATSRHYNEQFF. CDR3 nucleotides: TGTGCCACCAGCCGCCATTACAATGAGCAGTTCTTC. The full variable domain, with the rest looked up from reference TRBV15 and TRBJ2-1, is DAMVIQNPRYQVTQFGKPVTLSCSQTLNHNVMYWYQQKSSQAPKLLFHYYDKDFNNEADTPDNFQSRRPNTSFCFLDIRSPGLGDTAMYLCATSRHYNEQFFGPGTRLTVL.

The chain has TRBV14 and TRBJ2-1, with 10 bases identical to TRBD2. The CDR3 runs 19 residues. Germline V CDR1 and CDR2: SGHDN, FVKESK. The ends lost 5 bases at V and 0 bases at J; junction bases unmatched: 13. DNA of the CDR3: TGTGCCAGCAGCGTAGGGATAGCGGGGGGACCCTACTCCTACAATGAGCAGTTCTTC. Translated, it gives CASSVGIAGGPYSYNEQFF.

This clonotype has at least ten counts. The chain carries TRBV12-3 or TRBV12-4 and TRBJ1-1, with 7 positions matching TRBD1. V trimming: 0 bases; J trimming: 9 bases; junction bases outside the gene matches: 7. The CDR3 covers 14 residues. For the CDR3, the DNA is TGTGCCAGCAGTTTAGCCCCGGGACAGCTTAAAGCTTTCTTT. Its protein product is CASSLAPGQLKAFF.

This clonotype has at least ten counts. V and J are TRBV12-3 or TRBV12-4 and TRBJ1-5; D remains ambiguous. V was trimmed by 1 base and J by 9 bases, leaving 7 bases between them. This CDR3 contains 12 residues. The CDR3 reads CASSLGPAPQHF. The CDR3 bases are TGTGCCAGCAGTTTAGGACCCGCGCCCCAGCATTTT.

This clonotype appeared many times. This chain joins TRBV5-6 and TRBJ1-1, with no clear D. Looked up from germline, CDR1 is SGHDT and CDR2 is YYEEEE. Trimming pared 1 base from V and 6 bases from J, leaving 7 bases between. The CDR3 length is 12 residues. CDR3 coding DNA: TGTGCCAGCAGCTTGCTGGGCGCTGAAGCTTTCTTT. As protein: CASSLLGAEAFF.

This clonotype was observed a handful of times. V is TRBV19 and J is TRBJ1-1; D not certain. The V and J ends lost 2 bases and 0 bases respectively, with 7 bases between them. CDR3 length: 14 amino acids. The germline gives CDR1 LNHDA, CDR2 SQIVND (reference sequence). The chain's CDR3 is CASSISRLNTEAFF. DNA of the CDR3: TGTGCCAGTAGTATAAGTCGTCTGAACACTGAAGCTTTCTTT.

This clonotype has a count of ten or more. The chain recombines TRBV3-1 with TRBJ2-1; 7 bases are shared with TRBD2. CDR1 is LGHDT and CDR2 is YNNKEL in the germline V gene (reference sequence). The CDR3 extends over 16 amino acids. The V gene end was trimmed by 5 bases and the J gene end by 0 bases; junction bases not matched to a gene: 7. CDR3 sequence reads: CASSWSGVSSYNEQFF. The CDR3 DNA reads TGTGCCAGCAGCTGGAGCGGGGTTTCCTCCTACAATGAGCAGTTCTTC.

This clonotype was recorded many times. In DNA form, the CDR3 reads TGCGCCAGCAGGGAGACTAGCGGGGGGGCCGCCACCGGGGAGCTGTTTTTT. Its protein product is CASRETSGGAATGELFF. The gene calls are TRBV5-1 and TRBJ2-2, with TRBD2 matching 14 bases. The germline gives CDR1 SGHRS, CDR2 YFSETQ. Trimming at V came to 5 bases and at J to 4 bases, leaving 7 bases not matched to a gene. This CDR3 is built from 17 residues.

The CDR3 reads CATQGNPYEQYF. The CDR3 DNA reads as TGTGCCACGCAGGGTAATCCCTACGAGCAGTACTTC. V usage is TRBV2 and J usage is TRBJ2-7; the D gene is possibly TRBD1 (5 bases). The CDR3 is 12 residues long. Germline-derived CDR1 and CDR2 are SNHLY and FYNNEI. The V and J ends lost 10 bases and 2 bases respectively, with 12 bases between them.

This clonotype was picked up a small number of times. The rearrangement uses TRBV19 and TRBJ2-1; D possibly uses TRBD1 or TRBD2 (5 bases each). V lost 6 bases and J 7 bases, leaving 22 bases between the germline ends. CDR3 size: 16 residues. Germline values: CDR1 LNHDA, CDR2 SQIVND (reference sequence). This CDR3 is CASRNRGVQASNEQFF. CDR3 DNA: TGTGCCAGTAGAAACCGAGGGGTCCAGGCCTCAAATGAGCAGTTCTTC.

This clonotype was counted many times. V usage is TRBV3-1 and J usage is TRBJ1-3, with a weak D call TRBD1 (6 bases). This CDR3 comprises 15 residues. Germline CDR1 LGHDT, CDR2 YNNKEL (reference sequence). Trimming pared 0 bases from V and 4 bases from J, leaving 10 bases between. Here the CDR3 reads CASSQDRGQGNTIYF. The CDR3 DNA reads TGTGCCAGCAGCCAAGACCGGGGGCAAGGAAACACCATATATTTT.

This clonotype appeared a single time. The gene calls are TRBV12-3 or TRBV12-4 and TRBJ2-3, with 13 bases that match TRBD2. The junction had 12 bases not matched to a gene; V was cut back by 6 bases and J by 0 bases. This CDR3 has 19 residues. This CDR3 is CASRLATSGGPTSTDTQYF. The CDR3 DNA reads TGTGCCAGCAGATTGGCGACTAGCGGGGGGCCTACTAGCACAGATACGCAGTATTTT.

This chain joins TRBV7-2 and TRBJ1-5; 10 nucleotides align to TRBD1. V was pared by 4 bases and J by 7 bases, with 10 bases of the junction left unmatched. The CDR3 loop spans 16 amino acids. Germline V gives CDR1 SGHTA, CDR2 FQGNSA. CDR3 amino acids: CASSSPGTGVSQPQHF. In DNA form, the CDR3 reads TGTGCCAGCAGCTCGCCCGGGACAGGGGTTTCGCAGCCCCAGCATTTT.